The clone carrying this TCR beta chain was counted only a few times. The sample originates from a study of Ad26.COV2.S vaccination and SARS-CoV-2 variants. V was trimmed by 0 bases and J by 0 bases, leaving 3 bases between them. In germline, CDR1 is MRHNA, CDR2 SNTAGT. This CDR3 spans 15 amino acids. The assay was immunoSEQ multiplex PCR, and TCRdb's table has in-frame clones only and misses some. The repertoire has about 400,000 clones, about nine tenths of them found once; the top ten carry over 1.5%. Treatment meaning: around 19 received Ad26.COV2.S at low or high dose, single or two shots; about 5 received placebo; per-sample allocation not given. Sampling was done on day 63 after the first vaccine or placebo injection.

This clonotype originated in a person aged 18-60 years who received the Ad26.COV2.S COVID-19 vaccine or a placebo. V is TRBV6-4 and J is TRBJ2-6, with unresolved D. The specimen was peripheral blood, collected in a trial of Ad26.COV2.S vaccine versus placebo. The CDR3, as DNA: TGTGCCAGCAGTGACTCAGTCTCTGGGGCCAACGTCCTGACTTTC. It is translated as CASSDSVSGANVLTF.